What follows are 27 T cell receptor beta chains derived from one specimen sequenced in a study of cytomegalovirus exposure and HLA in healthy donors. The primer mix had 60 Vbeta and 13 Jbeta primers. Clones were read by immunoSEQ multiplex PCR, and TCRdb kept only the in-frame ones, dropping some. The sample shows 250,000 or so clones, about 93% of them seen only once. Sequencing was carried out using PBMCs. Source of these receptors: a girl aged 2-9 years in good health and CMV-seronegative.

V is TRBV5-1 and J is TRBJ2-7; 7 bases are a match to TRBD1. The CDR3 loop spans 16 amino acids. V was clipped by 4 bases and J by 5 bases; unmatched bases: 15. CDR1 and CDR2 (germline): SGHRS, YFSETQ. In DNA form, the CDR3 reads TGCGCCAGCAGCCGTGCCCCCCGGGACAGTCGGGACGAGCAGTACTTC. It codes for CASSRAPRDSRDEQYF. Based on the CDR3 plus reference TRBV5-1 and TRBJ2-7, the full variable domain is KAGVTQTPRYLIKTRGQQVTLSCSPISGHRSVSWYQQTPGQGLQFLFEYFSETQRNKGNFPGRFSGRQFSNSRSEMNVSTLELGDSALYLCASSRAPRDSRDEQYFGPGTRLTVT.

This chain uses TRBV27 with TRBJ1-6, with D hard to call. The CDR3 runs to 14 residues. Trimming shortened V by 5 bases and J by 8 bases, and 13 bases separated the two germline ends. Per the germline V gene, CDR1 is MNHEY and CDR2 is SMNVEV (reference sequence). CDR3 amino acids: CASSLSGLHSPLHF. For the CDR3, the DNA is TGTGCCAGCAGTCTAAGCGGACTACATTCACCCCTCCACTTT.

This chain joins TRBV7-9 and TRBJ2-5; 7 nucleotides align to TRBD1. Germline V gives CDR1 SEHNR, CDR2 FQNEAQ (reference sequence). This CDR3 is built from 14 residues. Losses at the gene ends were 7 bases for V and 11 bases for J; bases not matched to a gene: 16. The CDR3 nucleotides read TGTGCCAGCAAAGGCCGGGACAGAGATTTTGAGCAGTACTTC. As protein: CASKGRDRDFEQYF. Full variable domain (outside the CDR3, taken from reference TRBV7-9 and TRBJ2-5): DTGVSQNPRHKITKRGQNVTFRCDPISEHNRLYWYRQTLGQGPEFLTYFQNEAQLEKSRLLSDRFSAERPKGSFSTLEIQRTEQGDSAMYLCASKGRDRDFEQYFGPGTRLLVL.

The chain employs TRBV27 and TRBJ1-1; a weak D match, TRBD1 (6 bases). Germline CDR1 MNHEY, CDR2 SMNVEV (reference sequence). V was clipped by 5 bases and J by 0 bases, with 7 bases between them. CDR3 length: 13 residues. CDR3 DNA: TGTGCCAGCAGTCAGGGGCTGAACACTGAAGCTTTCTTT. Translation: CASSQGLNTEAFF.

V and J are TRBV27 and TRBJ1-2; a weak D match, TRBD1 (6 bases). The germline CDR1 and CDR2 sequences are MNHEY and SMNVEV (reference sequence). V lost 5 bases, J lost 4 bases, and 14 bases lay in between. CDR3 size: 14 residues. The CDR3 spells CASSGRDIPYGYTF. The DNA of the CDR3 is TGTGCCAGCAGTGGCCGGGACATCCCCTATGGCTACACCTTC.

V is TRBV10-3 and J is TRBJ2-1; 8 bases line up with TRBD2. Germline CDR1 ENHRY, CDR2 SYGVKD. After removal of 8 bases from V and 7 bases from J, the junction contained 4 bases not matched to a gene. This CDR3 region has 12 residues. CDR3 sequence: CAIGLASNEQFF. In DNA form, the CDR3 reads TGTGCCATCGGACTAGCCTCGAATGAGCAGTTCTTC.

The chain has TRBV7-9 and TRBJ1-4, with 7 bases fitting TRBD1. Trimming cost V 5 bases and J 3 bases; bases outside gene matches: 15. Germline V lookup: CDR1 SEHNR, CDR2 FQNEAQ (reference sequence). The CDR3 has 18 amino acids. The CDR3 loop is CASSHKSGGGMANEKLFF. The CDR3 nucleotides read TGTGCCAGCAGCCATAAATCAGGGGGTGGCATGGCTAATGAAAAACTGTTTTTT.

This clone appeared a few times. The rearrangement links TRBV9 to TRBJ1-3, with a weak D call TRBD1 (6 bases). The V gene's germline CDR1 is SGDLS and CDR2 YYNGEE. This CDR3 contains 17 residues. Trimming stripped 2 bases from V and 0 bases from J, with 15 bases between. The CDR3 sequence is CASSVLAQGTSGNTIYF. The CDR3, as DNA: TGTGCCAGCAGCGTTCTGGCTCAGGGGACCTCTGGAAACACCATATATTTT.

The chain employs TRBV19 and TRBJ2-7, with 11 bases fitting TRBD2. There are 14 residues in the CDR3. The germline CDR1 and CDR2 sequences are LNHDA and SQIVND (reference sequence). Losses at the gene ends were 9 bases for V and 2 bases for J; bases not matched to a gene: 6. CDR3 residues: CASSVAGGPYEQYF. The DNA for the CDR3 is TGTGCCAGCTCGGTAGCGGGAGGGCCCTACGAGCAGTACTTC. The full variable domain, with the rest looked up from reference TRBV19 and TRBJ2-7, is DGGITQSPKYLFRKEGQNVTLSCEQNLNHDAMYWYRQDPGQGLRLIYYSQIVNDFQKGDIAEGYSVSREKKESFPLTVTSAQKNPTAFYLCASSVAGGPYEQYFGPGTRLTVT.

The chain links TRBV7-6 to TRBJ2-7, with 14 bases fitting TRBD2. The CDR3 is 16 residues long. CDR1 and CDR2 (germline): SGHVS, FNYEAQ. V lost 4 bases, J lost 6 bases, and 8 bases stayed unmatched. CDR3 sequence (DNA): TGTGCCAGCAGCTCGAGCGGGACTAGCGGGAGTGGCGAGCAGTACTTC. Amino acids: CASSSSGTSGSGEQYF.

In regard to this clone: Other DNA sequences of this sample code for an identical CDR3. The chain joins TRBV27 to TRBJ2-7; weak D call: TRBD2 (6 bases). The V gene lost 3 bases and the J gene lost 2 bases, with 8 bases spanning the gap. The CDR3 loop spans 13 amino acids. CDR1 and CDR2 from the germline V gene are MNHEY and SMNVEV (reference sequence). CDR3 nucleotides: TGTGCCAGCAGTTTGTCGGGGGCCTACGAGCAGTACTTC. It codes for CASSLSGAYEQYF.

This rearrangement joins TRBV1 to TRBJ2-5; the DNA was not used to check the table's D call, TRBD2. TRBV1 is a listed pseudogene. This CDR3 is built from 17 residues. The CDR3 DNA sequence: TGCACCAGCAGCTGCCCGGGAGGGAAGGGGGACCAAGAGACCCAGTACTTC. Its translation: CTSSCPGGKGDQETQYF.

The rearrangement joins TRBV7-2 to TRBJ2-7, with D perhaps TRBD1 (6 bases). The CDR3 loop spans 15 amino acids. Per germline, CDR1 SGHTA and CDR2 FQGNSA. Trimming took 1 base from V and 3 from J, leaving 13 bases between them. The CDR3 bases are TGTGCCAGCAGCTTAGAGACAGGACCGTTCTACGAGCAGTACTTC. This sequence encodes CASSLETGPFYEQYF. The variable domain in full, with the rest retrieved from reference TRBV7-2 and TRBJ2-7, is GAGVSQSPSNKVTEKGKDVELRCDPISGHTALYWYRQSLGQGLEFLIYFQGNSAPDKSGLPSDRFSAERTGGSVSTLTIQRTQQEDSAVYLCASSLETGPFYEQYFGPGTRLTVT.

The chain recombines TRBV4-2 with TRBJ2-3; D perhaps matches TRBD1 (6 bases). This CDR3 has 16 residues. Deletions cut 0 bases from V and 1 base from J, with 11 bases between. Germline CDR1 and CDR2: LGHNA and YNFKEQ. CDR3 in amino acids: CASSQERGLRTDTQYF. The CDR3 coding sequence is TGTGCCAGCAGCCAAGAGAGGGGGTTACGCACAGATACGCAGTATTTT.

The chain joins TRBV18 to TRBJ1-5; D is possibly TRBD1 (5 bases). V lost 2 bases, J lost 3 bases, and 17 bases lay in between. Looked up from germline, CDR1 is KGHSH and CDR2 is LQKENI. The CDR3 has 17 residues. CDR3 region: CASSPTQDRSSNQPQHF. CDR3 DNA: TGTGCCAGCTCACCAACTCAAGACAGAAGTTCCAATCAGCCCCAGCATTTT. Filled out from reference TRBV18 and TRBJ1-5, the complete variable domain reads NAGVMQNPRHLVRRRGQEARLRCSPMKGHSHVYWYRQLPEEGLKFMVYLQKENIIDESGMPKERFSAEFPKEGPSILRIQQVVRGDSAAYFCASSPTQDRSSNQPQHFGDGTRLSIL.

The genes are TRBV15 and TRBJ1-2; possible D gene TRBD1, 6 bases. Germline V gene sequence: CDR1 LNHNV, CDR2 YYDKDF (reference sequence). With 1 base removed from V and 2 bases from J, the gap between germline ends came to 14 bases. This CDR3 region has 16 residues. CDR3: CATSRGSGQVNYGYTF. The CDR3, as DNA: TGTGCCACCAGCAGAGGCTCGGGACAAGTGAACTATGGCTACACCTTC.

The rearrangement links TRBV7-8 to TRBJ2-7; 7 bases line up with TRBD1. In germline, CDR1 is SGHVS, CDR2 FQNEAQ. Germline trimming cut 0 bases from V and 6 bases from J; bases unmatched to any gene: 8. The CDR3 consists of 15 residues. The CDR3 DNA is TGTGCCAGCAGCTTAGCGCAAGGACAGGTCCGCGAGCAGTACTTC. It codes for CASSLAQGQVREQYF.

The rearrangement links TRBV5-6 to TRBJ2-5, with D maybe TRBD2 (5 bases). V was shortened by 0 bases and J by 1 base, with 7 bases between the two germline ends. The CDR3 covers 14 residues. Germline CDR1 and CDR2: SGHDT and YYEEEE. The CDR3 bases are TGTGCCAGCAGCTTGGGAGGACTCCAAGAGACCCAGTACTTC. As protein: CASSLGGLQETQYF. The full variable domain, rest sourced from reference TRBV5-6 and TRBJ2-5, is DAGVTQSPTHLIKTRGQQVTLRCSPKSGHDTVSWYQQALGQGPQFIFQYYEEEERQRGNFPDRFSGHQFPNYSSELNVNALLLGDSALYLCASSLGGLQETQYFGPGTRLLVL.

This clone has only one observation. The chain uses TRBV11-2 and TRBJ1-2; D call uncertain. The V gene's germline CDR1 is SGHAT and CDR2 FQNNGV. Between the trimmed V and J ends, which lost 5 bases and 2 bases, there was a span of 6 bases. CDR3 length equals 12 residues. CDR3 region: CASSVGNYGYTF. CDR3 DNA sequence: TGTGCCAGCAGCGTGGGCAACTATGGCTACACCTTC. The whole variable domain, remainder taken from reference TRBV11-2 and TRBJ1-2, is EAGVAQSPRYKIIEKRQSVAFWCNPISGHATLYWYQQILGQGPKLLIQFQNNGVVDDSQLPKDRFSAERLKGVDSTLKIQPAKLEDSAVYLCASSVGNYGYTFGSGTRLTVV.

Only one count was recorded for this clone. The gene calls are TRBV10-3 and TRBJ2-2, with D unclear. V lost 6 bases and J lost 5, with 7 bases in between. Germline-derived CDR1 and CDR2 are ENHRY and SYGVKD. CDR3 length: 12 amino acids. DNA of the CDR3: TGTGCCATCAGCCCCCCTACCGGGGAGCTGTTTTTT. Residues: CAISPPTGELFF.

This rearrangement joins TRBV13 to TRBJ2-1, with D uncertain. V dropped 8 bases and J dropped 7 bases, with 9 bases sitting between them. In germline, CDR1 is PRHDT, CDR2 FYEKMQ (reference sequence). This CDR3 region has 11 residues. The CDR3 loop is CASGWSNEQFF. DNA of the CDR3: TGTGCCAGCGGGTGGAGTAATGAGCAGTTCTTC. The whole variable domain, filled in from reference TRBV13 and TRBJ2-1, reads AAGVIQSPRHLIKEKRETATLKCYPIPRHDTVYWYQQGPGQDPQFLISFYEKMQSDKGSIPDRFSAQQFSDYHSELNMSSLELGDSALYFCASGWSNEQFFGPGTRLTVL.

The J gene is TRBJ1-2, the V gene TRBV11-2; D is unresolved. This CDR3 is built from 12 residues. Germline CDR1 and CDR2: SGHAT and FQNNGV. Trimming pared 5 bases from V and 9 bases from J, leaving 13 bases between. The CDR3 is CASSPSGGSYTF. CDR3 nucleotides: TGTGCCAGCAGCCCTAGCGGCGGGAGCTACACCTTC. The full variable domain, its missing parts supplied by reference TRBV11-2 and TRBJ1-2, is EAGVAQSPRYKIIEKRQSVAFWCNPISGHATLYWYQQILGQGPKLLIQFQNNGVVDDSQLPKDRFSAERLKGVDSTLKIQPAKLEDSAVYLCASSPSGGSYTFGSGTRLTVV.

The chain carries TRBV7-9 and TRBJ1-5, with D tentatively TRBD1 (6 bases). Germline CDR1 reads SEHNR; CDR2 reads FQNEAQ (reference sequence). Trimming pared 1 base from V and 2 bases from J, leaving 12 bases between. The length of the CDR3 is 16 residues. Here the CDR3 reads CASSLEGGRGNQPQHF. CDR3 bases: TGTGCCAGCAGCTTAGAAGGGGGAAGGGGCAATCAGCCCCAGCATTTT. The whole variable domain, remainder taken from reference TRBV7-9 and TRBJ1-5, is DTGVSQNPRHKITKRGQNVTFRCDPISEHNRLYWYRQTLGQGPEFLTYFQNEAQLEKSRLLSDRFSAERPKGSFSTLEIQRTEQGDSAMYLCASSLEGGRGNQPQHFGDGTRLSIL.

The table lists this clone with a count of one. The rearrangement uses TRBV27 and TRBJ1-2, with D possibly being TRBD1 (6 bases). Trimming removed 8 bases at V and 4 bases at J, with 20 bases between. The germline gives CDR1 MNHEY, CDR2 SMNVEV (reference sequence). The CDR3 runs to 15 residues. The CDR3 loop is CASRTGTPRGYGYTF. CDR3 sequence (DNA): TGTGCCAGCCGAACAGGGACCCCTCGGGGCTATGGCTACACCTTC.

J is TRBJ1-1 and V is TRBV10-3; D perhaps matches TRBD1 (6 bases). V shed 0 bases and J shed 7 bases, with 12 bases lying between them. This CDR3 comprises 14 residues. From germline, CDR1 is ENHRY and CDR2 SYGVKD. CDR3 sequence (DNA): TGTGCCATCAGTGAGTCGGTAGGGGGTAGTGAAGCTTTCTTT. Encoded protein: CAISESVGGSEAFF.

V is TRBV18 and J is TRBJ2-4, with 7 bases fitting TRBD2. With V trimmed by 3 bases and J by 4 bases, 3 bases remained unmatched. This CDR3 contains 14 residues. Looked up from germline, CDR1 is KGHSH and CDR2 is LQKENI. The CDR3 loop is CASSPKAGKNIQYF. The CDR3 DNA is TGTGCCAGCTCACCTAAAGCGGGAAAAAACATTCAGTACTTC.

The rearrangement uses TRBV15 and TRBJ2-1; D is ambiguous. The V end lost 5 bases, the J end lost 7 bases, and 9 bases lay between the germline ends. Looked up from germline, CDR1 is LNHNV and CDR2 is YYDKDF (reference sequence). This CDR3 is built from 12 residues. DNA of the CDR3: TGTGCCACCAGCCCGCCAGGAAATGAGCAGTTCTTC. Translation gives CATSPPGNEQFF.